This TCR beta chain came from a study of T cell repertoires in cytomegalovirus infection. TCRdb ran MiXCR on the reads and lists one entry per CDR3 protein. The sample lists hundreds of thousands of distinct CDR3 sequences; roughly 42% were seen once. Points on this clonotype: The antigen is undetermined.

Trimming took 4 bases from V and 7 from J; bases not matched to a gene: 6. CDR1 LNHDA and CDR2 SQIVND come from the germline V gene (reference sequence). The CDR3 extends over 14 amino acids. The chain couples TRBV19 to TRBJ2-5; 10 nucleotides match TRBD2. Sequencing was performed on cultured PBMCs, taken from culture after CMV antigen stimulation. The clonotype was recovered from a human donor in good health (CMV status not recorded). Some clones in this sample may be carry-over from other donors' samples. The CDR3 is CASSTLAGEGTQYF. In nucleotides, the CDR3 is TGTGCCAGTAGTACGCTAGCGGGAGAGGGGACCCAGTACTTC.